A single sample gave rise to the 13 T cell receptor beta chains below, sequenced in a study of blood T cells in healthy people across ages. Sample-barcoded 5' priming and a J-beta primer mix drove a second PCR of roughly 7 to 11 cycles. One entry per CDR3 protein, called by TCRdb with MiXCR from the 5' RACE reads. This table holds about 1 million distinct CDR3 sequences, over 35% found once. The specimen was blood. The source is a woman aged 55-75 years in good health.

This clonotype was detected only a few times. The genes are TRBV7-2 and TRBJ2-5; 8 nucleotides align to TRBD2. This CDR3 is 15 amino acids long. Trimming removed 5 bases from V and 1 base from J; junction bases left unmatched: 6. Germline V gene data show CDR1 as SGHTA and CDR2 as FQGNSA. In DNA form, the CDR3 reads TGTGCCAGCAGCATGACTAGCGCTACCCAAGAGACCCAGTACTTC. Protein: CASSMTSATQETQYF.

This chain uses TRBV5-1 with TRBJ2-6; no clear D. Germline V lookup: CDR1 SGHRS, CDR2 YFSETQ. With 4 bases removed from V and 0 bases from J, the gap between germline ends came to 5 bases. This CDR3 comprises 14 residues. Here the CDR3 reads CASSGLSGANVLTF. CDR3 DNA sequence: TGCGCCAGCAGCGGTCTCTCTGGGGCCAACGTCCTGACTTTC.

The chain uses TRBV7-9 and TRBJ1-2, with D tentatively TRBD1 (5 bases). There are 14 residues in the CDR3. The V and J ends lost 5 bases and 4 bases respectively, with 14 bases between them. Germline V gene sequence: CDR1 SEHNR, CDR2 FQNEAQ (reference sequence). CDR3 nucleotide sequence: TGTGCCAGCAGCCAGGCCGGGACCTTCTATGGCTACACCTTC. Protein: CASSQAGTFYGYTF.

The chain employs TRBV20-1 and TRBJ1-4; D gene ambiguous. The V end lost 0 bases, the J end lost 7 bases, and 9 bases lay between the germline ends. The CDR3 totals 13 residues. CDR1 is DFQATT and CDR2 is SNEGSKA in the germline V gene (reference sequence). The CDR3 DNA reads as TGCAGTGCTAGAGATAGGAGGGTTGAAAAACTGTTTTTT. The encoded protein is CSARDRRVEKLFF.

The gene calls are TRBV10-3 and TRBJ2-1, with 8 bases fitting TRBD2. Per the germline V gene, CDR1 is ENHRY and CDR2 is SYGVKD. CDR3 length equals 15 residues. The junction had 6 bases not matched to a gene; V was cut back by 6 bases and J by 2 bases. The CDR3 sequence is CAISPGGNPYNEQFF. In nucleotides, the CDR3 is TGTGCCATCAGCCCGGGAGGGAACCCCTACAATGAGCAGTTCTTC.

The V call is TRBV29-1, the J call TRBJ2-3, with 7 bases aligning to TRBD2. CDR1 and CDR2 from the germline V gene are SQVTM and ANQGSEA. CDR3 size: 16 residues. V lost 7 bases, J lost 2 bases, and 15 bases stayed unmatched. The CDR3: CSASGGSGRNTDTQYF. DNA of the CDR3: TGCAGCGCCTCCGGTGGTAGCGGGCGGAACACAGATACGCAGTATTTT.

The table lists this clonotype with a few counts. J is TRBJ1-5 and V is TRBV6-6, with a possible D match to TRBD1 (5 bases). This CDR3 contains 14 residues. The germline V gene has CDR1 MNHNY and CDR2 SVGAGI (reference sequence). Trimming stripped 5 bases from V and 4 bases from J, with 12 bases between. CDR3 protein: CASSRSGGNQPQHF. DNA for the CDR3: TGTGCCAGCAGTCGATCCGGGGGGAATCAGCCCCAGCATTTT.

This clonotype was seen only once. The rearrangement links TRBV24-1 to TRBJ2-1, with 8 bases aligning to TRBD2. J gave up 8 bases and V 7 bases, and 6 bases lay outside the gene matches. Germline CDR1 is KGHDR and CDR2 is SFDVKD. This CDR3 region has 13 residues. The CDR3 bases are TGTGCCACCAGCGGGGGGGCCGTGGATGAGCAGTTCTTC. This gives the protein CATSGGAVDEQFF.

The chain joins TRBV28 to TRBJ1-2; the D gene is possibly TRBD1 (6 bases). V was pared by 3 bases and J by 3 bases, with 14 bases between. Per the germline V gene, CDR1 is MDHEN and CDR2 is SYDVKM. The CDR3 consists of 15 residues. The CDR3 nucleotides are TGTGCCAGCAGTTTGTACCTTCCAGGGGACTATGGCTACACCTTC. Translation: CASSLYLPGDYGYTF.

The CDR3 DNA sequence: TGTGCCATCGCTAGCTTTTGGGGACAGATCTACGAGCAGTACTTC. Translating it yields CAIASFWGQIYEQYF. The rearrangement joins TRBV10-3 to TRBJ2-7; 7 bases are shared with TRBD1. V trimming: 8 bases; J trimming: 3 bases; junction bases outside the gene matches: 13. The CDR3 covers 15 residues. Germline V gene lookup returns CDR1 ENHRY and CDR2 SYGVKD.

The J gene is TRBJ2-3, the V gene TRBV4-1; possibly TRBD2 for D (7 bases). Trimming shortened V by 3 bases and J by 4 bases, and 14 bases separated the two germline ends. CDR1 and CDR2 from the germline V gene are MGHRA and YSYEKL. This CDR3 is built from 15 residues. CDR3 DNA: TGCGCCAGCAGCCACGAGGGGGGGAGTTCAGATACGCAGTATTTT. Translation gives CASSHEGGSSDTQYF.

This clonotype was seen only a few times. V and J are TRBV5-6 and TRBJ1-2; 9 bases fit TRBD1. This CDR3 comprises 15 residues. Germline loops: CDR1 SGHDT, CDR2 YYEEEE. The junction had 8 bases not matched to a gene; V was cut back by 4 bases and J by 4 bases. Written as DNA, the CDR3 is TGTGCCAGCAGCCAACCGGGACAGGGTCTCTATGGCTACACCTTC. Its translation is CASSQPGQGLYGYTF.

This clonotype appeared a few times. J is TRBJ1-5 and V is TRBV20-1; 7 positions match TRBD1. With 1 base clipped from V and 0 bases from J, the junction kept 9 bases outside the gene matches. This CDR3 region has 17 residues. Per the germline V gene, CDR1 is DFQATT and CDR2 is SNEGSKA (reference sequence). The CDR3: CSARATTGTYSNQPQHF. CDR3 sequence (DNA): TGCAGTGCTAGAGCGACGACAGGGACTTATAGCAATCAGCCCCAGCATTTT.